This T cell receptor (beta chain) originates from a study of naive and memory T cell subsets (dated by TCRdb to the late 2010s). Context from the whole study: An open-source, UMI-based TCR alpha and beta sequencing pipeline was applied to sorted naive and memory peripheral blood T cell subsets. The results of the functional CMV T cell responses matched the IgG serology results in every case. RNA was DNase-treated and reverse transcribed with TCR constant-region primers, mostly using SuperScript III. What the study reported, not specific to this receptor: Each clonotype was defined as a single alpha or beta chain sequence rather than as a paired alpha/beta receptor. After error correction, only a single occurrence was seen for over 95% of naive TCR sequences, so much steeper abundance distributions were produced than in memory subsets. RNA-based TCR counts may be affected by expression changes linked to T cell activation and differentiation. In both CD4 and CD8 cells, going from naive through CM, EM and EMRA, the Gini index went up while Shannon and inverse Simpson diversity went down. No ground truth was available to validate the repertoire findings for the naive and memory subsets. TCR abundance followed a power law whose exponent differed between naive and memory subsets but was consistent across the three individuals. Naive repertoires, especially CD8, contained a few larger clonotypes, possibly memory cells re-expressing CD45RA.

V and J are truncated by 6 bases and 6 bases respectively, leaving an intervening sequence of 18 bases. CDR1 and CDR2, per the germline V gene, are SQVTM and ANQGSEA. Counted from cysteine to phenylalanine, this CDR3 has 13 amino acids. Of the read, only the CDR3 DNA is kept; its 39 bases are in frame from base 1. Libraries were built with UMI-ligation and nested PCR. The beta constant-region primer was an equimolar mix of two oligonucleotides covering both TRBC1 and TRBC2. The ligated cDNA went through four rounds of PCR with nested alpha and beta constant-region primers together with the SP2 primer. T4 RNA ligase 1 ligated a single-stranded oligonucleotide carrying the SP2 primer and a 12-nucleotide UMI to the cDNA 3' end. The ligation reaction was incubated at 16°C for roughly 18-25 hours. PCR2 was usually performed as a SYBR Green qPCR and halted at a preset threshold so that over-amplification would not occur. Agencourt AMPure XP magnetic beads were used for all purifications after the first. Libraries were quantified by Qubit and checked on a TapeStation, with a main peak expected near 650 bp. The pooled libraries were sequenced on an Illumina MiSeq using v2 2x251 paired-end kits, which usually yielded about 0.95-2 million reads per sample. Each sample was pooled at 3.5 to 4 nM, and roughly 5-7% PhiX was included to help cluster recognition. Concerning the study's data processing: Using tag matching that tolerated one base-pair mismatch, Decombinator assigned V and J genes to FASTQ reads that had been processed by Demultiplexor. By using UMIs, Collapsinator corrected both sequencing errors and the frequency errors caused by PCR heterogeneity. TCRs were translated and CDR3s were extracted from the conserved cysteine to the FGXG phenylalanine by CDR3Translator, with non-productive sequences being flagged. Gini, Shannon entropy and inverse Simpson indices were calculated on repertoires that had been subsampled to equal numbers of UMI-defined TCRs. Within the linear range, a power law was fitted by maximum likelihood to the distributions of clonotype abundance. On one naive CD8 sample, the pipeline and MIGEC gave similar UMI counts, unique TCR numbers and clonal distributions. One analysis removed from the naive repertoire any naive TCRs that were also present in any memory subset from the same donor. Repertoires were searched for about 7,000 CMV-associated CDR3 sequences compiled from VDJdb and a published dataset. TCRdb reprocessed the public reads (quality trimming at Q25 with fastp, clone calling with MiXCR) and kept in-frame beta chains. CDR3 protein sequences are deduplicated, and each keeps its most common genes and DNA. None of the V and J calls come from the authors' own analysis; TCRdb made them. The sample table shows under 150,000 distinct CDR3 sequences, and 15% to 25% are seen once. The ten largest clonotypes hold around 0.63% of the sample.

About this clonotype itself: Its cognate antigen has yet to be identified. No quality values exist for individual bases; no much larger clone is one base distant.

TCR alpha and beta chain libraries were amplified separately from the second PCR step onward. CMV status of each donor was established by measuring IFNgamma production from CD4+ T cells after fresh PBMCs were stimulated overnight with CMV viral lysate. Miltenyi beads were used first to positively select CD4 T cells, and CD8 T cells were then positively selected from the CD4-negative fraction. Cells stained for CD3, CD4, CD8, CD45RA, CD27 and a live/dead dye were sorted on a BD Aria II into four subsets by CD45RA and CD27. Blood came from a few healthy volunteers, each fractionated into CD4 and CD8 T cells and then into four differentiation subsets. About 110 ml of peripheral blood was taken from each donor, and PBMC were separated by density-gradient centrifugation on Ficoll-Paque PLUS. The sorted cells were lysed in RLT buffer, after which RNA was extracted using a Qiagen RNeasy kit and kept at -80 degrees C.

This TCR was sampled from a human donor in good health. The sequenced material came from naive CD8+ T cells from blood. Explained via the paper, the cell subset or site label denotes: naive T cells, CD45RA high CD27+. The chain uses TRBV29-1 and TRBJ2-7; the D gene is possibly TRBD1 or TRBD2, with 6 bases matching each. Read as DNA, the sequence is TGCAGCGTAGGAGGGGACATTTCTGCCGAGCAGTACTTC. Its protein reads: CSVGGDISAEQYF.